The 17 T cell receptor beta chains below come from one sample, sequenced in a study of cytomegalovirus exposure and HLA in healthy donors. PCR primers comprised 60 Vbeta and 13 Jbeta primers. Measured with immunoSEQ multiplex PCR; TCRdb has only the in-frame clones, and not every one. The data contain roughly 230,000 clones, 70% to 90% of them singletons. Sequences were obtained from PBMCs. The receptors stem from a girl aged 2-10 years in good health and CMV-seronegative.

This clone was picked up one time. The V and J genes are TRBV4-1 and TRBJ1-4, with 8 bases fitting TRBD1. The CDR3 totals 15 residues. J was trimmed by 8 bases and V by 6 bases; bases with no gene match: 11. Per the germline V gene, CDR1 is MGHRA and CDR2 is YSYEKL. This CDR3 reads CASRPLGQGQEKLFF. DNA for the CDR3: TGCGCCAGCAGGCCCCTCGGACAGGGCCAGGAAAAACTGTTTTTT.

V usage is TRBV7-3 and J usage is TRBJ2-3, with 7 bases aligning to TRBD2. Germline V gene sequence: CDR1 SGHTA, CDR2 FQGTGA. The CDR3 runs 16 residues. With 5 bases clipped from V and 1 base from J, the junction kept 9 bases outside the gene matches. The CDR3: CASSAKGSGGTDTQYF. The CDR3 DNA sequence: TGTGCCAGCAGCGCCAAGGGGAGCGGGGGCACAGATACGCAGTATTTT.

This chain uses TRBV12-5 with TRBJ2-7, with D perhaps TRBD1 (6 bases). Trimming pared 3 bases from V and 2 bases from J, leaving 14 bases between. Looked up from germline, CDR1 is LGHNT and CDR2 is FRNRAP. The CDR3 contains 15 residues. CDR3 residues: CASGFYRAGTYEQYF. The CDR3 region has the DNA TGTGCTAGTGGTTTTTACAGGGCAGGGACCTACGAGCAGTACTTC.

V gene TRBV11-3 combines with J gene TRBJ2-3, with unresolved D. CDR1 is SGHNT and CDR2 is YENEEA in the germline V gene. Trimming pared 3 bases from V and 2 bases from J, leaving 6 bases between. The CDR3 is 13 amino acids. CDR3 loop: CASSFTYTDTQYF. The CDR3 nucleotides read TGTGCCAGCAGCTTCACTTACACAGATACGCAGTATTTT.

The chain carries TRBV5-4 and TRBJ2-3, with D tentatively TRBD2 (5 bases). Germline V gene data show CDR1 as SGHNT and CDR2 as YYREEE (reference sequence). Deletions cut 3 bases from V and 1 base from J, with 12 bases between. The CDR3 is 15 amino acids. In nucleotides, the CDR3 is TGTGCCAGCAGCTCTTTGGCGGGCCGCACAGATACGCAGTATTTT. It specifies CASSSLAGRTDTQYF.

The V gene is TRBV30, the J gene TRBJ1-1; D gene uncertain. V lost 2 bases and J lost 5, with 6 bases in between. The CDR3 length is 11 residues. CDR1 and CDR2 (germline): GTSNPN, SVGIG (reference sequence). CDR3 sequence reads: CAWSLSTEAFF. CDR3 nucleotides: TGTGCCTGGAGTCTCTCGACTGAAGCTTTCTTT. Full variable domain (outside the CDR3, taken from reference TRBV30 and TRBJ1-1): SQTIHQWPATLVQPVGSPLSLECTVEGTSNPNLYWYRQAAGRGLQLLFYSVGIGQISSEVPQNLSASRPQDRQFILSSKKLLLSDSGFYLCAWSLSTEAFFGQGTRLTVV.

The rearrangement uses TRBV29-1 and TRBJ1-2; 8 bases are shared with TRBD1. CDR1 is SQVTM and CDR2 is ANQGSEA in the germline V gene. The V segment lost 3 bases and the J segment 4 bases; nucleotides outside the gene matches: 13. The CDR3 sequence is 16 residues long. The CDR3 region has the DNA TGCAGCGTTGAGGGGACAGGACCCGGGAAGTCCTATGGCTACACCTTC. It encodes CSVEGTGPGKSYGYTF. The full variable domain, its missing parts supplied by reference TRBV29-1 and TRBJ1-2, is SAVISQKPSRDICQRGTSLTIQCQVDSQVTMMFWYRQQPGQSLTLIATANQGSEATYESGFVIDKFPISRPNLTFSTLTVSNMSPEDSSIYLCSVEGTGPGKSYGYTFGSGTRLTVV.

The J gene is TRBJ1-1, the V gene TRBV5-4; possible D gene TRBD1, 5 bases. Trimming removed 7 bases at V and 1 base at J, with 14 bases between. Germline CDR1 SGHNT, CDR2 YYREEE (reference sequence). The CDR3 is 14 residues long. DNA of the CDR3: TGTGCCAGCCGCCCCGGGGGTTCGAACACTGAAGCTTTCTTT. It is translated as CASRPGGSNTEAFF.

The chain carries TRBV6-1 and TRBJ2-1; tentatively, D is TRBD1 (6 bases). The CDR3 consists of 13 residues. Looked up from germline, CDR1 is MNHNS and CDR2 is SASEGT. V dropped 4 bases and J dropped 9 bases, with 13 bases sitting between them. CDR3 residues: CASSGPLGGEQFF. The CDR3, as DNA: TGTGCCAGCAGTGGACCATTAGGGGGTGAGCAGTTCTTC.

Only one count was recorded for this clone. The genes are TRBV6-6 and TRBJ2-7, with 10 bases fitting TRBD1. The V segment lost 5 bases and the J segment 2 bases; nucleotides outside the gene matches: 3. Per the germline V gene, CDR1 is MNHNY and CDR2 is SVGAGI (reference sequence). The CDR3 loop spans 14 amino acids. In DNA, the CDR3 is TGTGCCAGCAGTCATGGACAGGGGGCCTACGAGCAGTACTTC. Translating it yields CASSHGQGAYEQYF.

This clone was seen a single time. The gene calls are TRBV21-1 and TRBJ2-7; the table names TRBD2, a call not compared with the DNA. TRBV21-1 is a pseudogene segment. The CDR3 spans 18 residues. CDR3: CASSKSGTSGGDPYEQYF. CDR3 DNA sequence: TGTGCCAGCAGCAAGTCCGGGACTAGCGGGGGGGACCCTTACGAGCAGTACTTC.

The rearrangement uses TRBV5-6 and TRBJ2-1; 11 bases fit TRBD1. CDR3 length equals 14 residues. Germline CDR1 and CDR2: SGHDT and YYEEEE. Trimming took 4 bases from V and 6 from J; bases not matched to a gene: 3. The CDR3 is CASSVDRGPNEQFF. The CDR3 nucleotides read TGTGCCAGCAGCGTGGACAGGGGGCCCAATGAGCAGTTCTTC.

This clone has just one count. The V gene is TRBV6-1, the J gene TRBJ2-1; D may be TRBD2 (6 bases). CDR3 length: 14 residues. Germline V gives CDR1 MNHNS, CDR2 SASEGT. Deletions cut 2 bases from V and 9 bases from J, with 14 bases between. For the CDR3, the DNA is TGTGCCAGCAGTGAATTTCGCGGGGCCGGTGAGCAGTTCTTC. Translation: CASSEFRGAGEQFF.

CDR3 loop: CASSESVAPSYGYTF. The CDR3, as DNA: TGTGCCAGCAGTGAGTCGGTAGCACCTAGCTATGGCTACACCTTC. V is TRBV6-1 and J is TRBJ1-2; no firm D call. V gave up 3 bases and J gave up 4 bases, with 15 bases separating them. The CDR3 is made up of 15 amino acids. Germline CDR1 reads MNHNS; CDR2 reads SASEGT.

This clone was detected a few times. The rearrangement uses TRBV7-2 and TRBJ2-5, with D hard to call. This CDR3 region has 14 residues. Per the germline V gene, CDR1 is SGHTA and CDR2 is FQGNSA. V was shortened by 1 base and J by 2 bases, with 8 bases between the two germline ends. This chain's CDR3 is CASSLGLSQETQYF. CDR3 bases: TGTGCCAGCAGCTTAGGGCTTTCTCAAGAGACCCAGTACTTC.

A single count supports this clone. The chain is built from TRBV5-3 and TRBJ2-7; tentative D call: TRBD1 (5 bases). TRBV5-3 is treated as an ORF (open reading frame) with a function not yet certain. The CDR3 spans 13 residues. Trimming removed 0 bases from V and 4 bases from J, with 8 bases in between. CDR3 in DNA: TGTGCCAGAAGCTTGGGGGGCCCTTACGAGCAGTACTTC. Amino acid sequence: CARSLGGPYEQYF.

For the CDR3, the DNA is TGTGCCTGGGGCACTAGCGGGTGGTCCTACGAGCAGTACTTC. Protein: CAWGTSGWSYEQYF. This chain connects TRBV30 to TRBJ2-7; 9 positions agree with TRBD2. J was trimmed by 1 base and V by 5 bases; bases with no gene match: 6. Germline V gene lookup returns CDR1 GTSNPN and CDR2 SVGIG (reference sequence). The CDR3 runs 14 residues.